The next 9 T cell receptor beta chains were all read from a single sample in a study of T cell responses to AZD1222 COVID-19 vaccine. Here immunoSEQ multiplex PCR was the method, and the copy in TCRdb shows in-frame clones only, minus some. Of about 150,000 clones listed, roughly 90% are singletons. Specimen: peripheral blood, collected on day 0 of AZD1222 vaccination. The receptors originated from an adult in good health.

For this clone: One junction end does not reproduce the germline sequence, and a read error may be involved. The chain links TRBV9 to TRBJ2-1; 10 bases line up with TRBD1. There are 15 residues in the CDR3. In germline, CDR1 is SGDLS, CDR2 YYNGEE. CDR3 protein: CASSVGDRGYNEQFF. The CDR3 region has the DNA TGTGCCAGCAGTGTAGGGGACAGGGGATACAATGAGCAGTTCTTC.

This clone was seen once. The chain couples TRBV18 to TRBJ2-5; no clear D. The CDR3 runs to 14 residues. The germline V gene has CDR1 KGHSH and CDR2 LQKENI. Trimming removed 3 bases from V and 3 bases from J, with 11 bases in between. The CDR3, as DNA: TGTGCCAGCTCACCCTCCGCCGAAAAAGAGACCCAGTACTTC. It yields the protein CASSPSAEKETQYF.

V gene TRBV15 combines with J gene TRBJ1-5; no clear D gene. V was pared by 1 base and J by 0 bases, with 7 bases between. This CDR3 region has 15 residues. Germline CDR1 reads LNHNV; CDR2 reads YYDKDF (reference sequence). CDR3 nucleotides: TGTGCCACCAGCAGAGGAGGGAATAGCAATCAGCCCCAGCATTTT. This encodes CATSRGGNSNQPQHF.

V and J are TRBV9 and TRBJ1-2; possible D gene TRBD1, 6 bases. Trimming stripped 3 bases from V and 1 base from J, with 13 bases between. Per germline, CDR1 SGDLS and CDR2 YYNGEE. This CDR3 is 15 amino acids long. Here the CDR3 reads CASSGWDNRNYGYTF. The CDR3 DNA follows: TGTGCCAGCAGCGGCTGGGACAACCGTAACTATGGCTACACCTTC.

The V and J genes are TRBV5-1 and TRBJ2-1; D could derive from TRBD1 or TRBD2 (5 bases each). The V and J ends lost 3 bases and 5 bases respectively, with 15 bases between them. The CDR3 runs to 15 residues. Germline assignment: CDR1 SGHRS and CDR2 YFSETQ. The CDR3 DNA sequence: TGCGCCAGCAGCTCGGTGTCCGGGACCAACAATGAGCAGTTCTTC. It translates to CASSSVSGTNNEQFF.

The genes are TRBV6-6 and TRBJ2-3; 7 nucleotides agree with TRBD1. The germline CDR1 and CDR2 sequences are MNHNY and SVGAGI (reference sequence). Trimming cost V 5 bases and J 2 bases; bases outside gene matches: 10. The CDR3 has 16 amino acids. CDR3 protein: CASSRTAGGYTDTQYF. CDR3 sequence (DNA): TGTGCCAGCAGTCGTACGGCAGGGGGATACACAGATACGCAGTATTTT.

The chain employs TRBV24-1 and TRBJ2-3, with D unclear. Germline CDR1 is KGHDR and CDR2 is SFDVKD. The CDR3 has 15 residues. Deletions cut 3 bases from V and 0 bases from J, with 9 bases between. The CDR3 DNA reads TGTGCCACCAGTGATCGGATTACTAGCACAGATACGCAGTATTTT. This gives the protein CATSDRITSTDTQYF.

The CDR3 DNA sequence: TGCAGTGCTACACCGGTCGATACGCAGTATTTT. As protein: CSATPVDTQYF. The V gene is TRBV20-1, the J gene TRBJ2-3; D remains unclear. Between the trimmed V and J ends, which lost 4 bases and 6 bases, there was a span of 8 bases. This CDR3 contains 11 residues. CDR1 DFQATT and CDR2 SNEGSKA come from the germline V gene (reference sequence).

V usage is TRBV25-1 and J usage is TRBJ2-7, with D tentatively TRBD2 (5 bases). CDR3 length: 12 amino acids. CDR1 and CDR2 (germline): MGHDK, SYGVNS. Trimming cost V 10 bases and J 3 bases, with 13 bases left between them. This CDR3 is CATTGGSYEQYF. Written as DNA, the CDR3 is TGTGCCACGACCGGAGGTAGCTACGAGCAGTACTTC.